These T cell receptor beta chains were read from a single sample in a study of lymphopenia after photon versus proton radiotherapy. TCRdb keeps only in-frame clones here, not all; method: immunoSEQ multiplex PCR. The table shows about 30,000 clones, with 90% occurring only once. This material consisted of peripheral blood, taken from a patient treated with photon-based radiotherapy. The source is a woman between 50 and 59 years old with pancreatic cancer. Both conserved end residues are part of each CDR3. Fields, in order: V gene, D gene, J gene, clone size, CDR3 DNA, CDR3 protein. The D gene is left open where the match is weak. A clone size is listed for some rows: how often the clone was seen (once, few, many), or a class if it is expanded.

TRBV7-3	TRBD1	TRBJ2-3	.	TGTGCCAGCAGCCCCCAGGGGGAGAAGTCAGATACGCAGTATTTT	CASSPQGEKSDTQYF
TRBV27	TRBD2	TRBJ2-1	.	TGTGCCAGCAGTCGAACGGTGGGAGGGTACAATGAGCAGTTCTTC	CASSRTVGGYNEQFF
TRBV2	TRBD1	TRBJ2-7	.	TGTGCCAGCAGTGGGGACAGCCACTACGAGCAGTACTTC	CASSGDSHYEQYF
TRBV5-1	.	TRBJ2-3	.	TGCGCCAGCAGCCCCCCAAGCACAGATACGCAGTATTTT	CASSPPSTDTQYF
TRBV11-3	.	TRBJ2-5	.	TGTGCCAGCAGCCATCGGGACTTTCAAGAGACCCAGTACTTC	CASSHRDFQETQYF
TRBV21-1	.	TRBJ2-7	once	TGTGCCAGCAGGGGGACAGAGGGGACGGGCTCCTACGAGCAGTACTTC	CASRGTEGTGSYEQYF
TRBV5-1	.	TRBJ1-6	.	TGCGCCAGCAGCCCCAGGGGTTGGAGCTCCTATAATTCACCCCTCCACTTT	CASSPRGWSSYNSPLHF
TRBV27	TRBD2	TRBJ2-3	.	TGTGCCAGCAGTTTGGGACTAGCAGCAGATACGCAGTATTTT	CASSLGLAADTQYF
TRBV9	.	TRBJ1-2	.	TGTGCCAGCAGCACACCGACAGTCAACTATGGCTACACCTTC	CASSTPTVNYGYTF
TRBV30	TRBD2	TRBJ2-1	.	TGTGCCTGGAGCCCCGATAGCGGGGGCGTCTACAATGAGCAGTTCTTC	CAWSPDSGGVYNEQFF
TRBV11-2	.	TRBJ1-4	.	TGTGCCAGCAGCTTCGGGGTCAATGAAAAACTGTTTTTT	CASSFGVNEKLFF
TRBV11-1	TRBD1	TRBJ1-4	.	TGTGCCAGCAGCGACGGACAGGGGATAGGTGAAAAACTGTTTTTT	CASSDGQGIGEKLFF
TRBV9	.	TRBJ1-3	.	TGTGCCAGCAGCGTAGGGGTAGTCTCTGGAAACACCATATATTTT	CASSVGVVSGNTIYF
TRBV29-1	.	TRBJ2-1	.	TGCAGCGTTGCCGGCGGGACCCGAGGACAGTTTCATCGGACTAGTGGGGACAATGAGCAGTTCTTC	CSVAGGTRGQFHRTSGDNEQFF
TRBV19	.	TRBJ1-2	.	TGTGCCAGTAGTAACCAAGACAATGGCTACACCTTC	CASSNQDNGYTF
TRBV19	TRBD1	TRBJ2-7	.	TGTGCCAGTAGTATCTCGGGTCAGGGGGCGTACGAGCAGTACTTC	CASSISGQGAYEQYF
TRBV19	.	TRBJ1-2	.	TGTGCCAGTAGTCTCCCAACCCCCTCCCTGACGGGAGGCTACACCTTC	CASSLPTPSLTGGYTF
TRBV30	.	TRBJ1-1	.	TGTGCCTGGACCGATATGAACACTGAAGCTTTCTTT	CAWTDMNTEAFF
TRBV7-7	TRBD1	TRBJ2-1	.	TGTGCCAGCAGCTCCCGGGACAGCGGACAGGTGAATGAGCAGTTCTTC	CASSSRDSGQVNEQFF
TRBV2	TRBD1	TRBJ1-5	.	TGTGCCAGCAGGGGGACAGGGCCGGGTCAGCCCCAGCATTTT	CASRGTGPGQPQHF
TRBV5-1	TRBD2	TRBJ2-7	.	TGCGCCAGCAGCTTGGGTCTAGCGGGAGGGACCTACGAGCAGTACTTC	CASSLGLAGGTYEQYF
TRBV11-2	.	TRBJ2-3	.	TGTGCCAGCACCCACGGGGGCGGAACGGGCACAGATACGCAGTATTTT	CASTHGGGTGTDTQYF